This TCR beta chain was documented in a study of T cell responses to AZD1222 COVID-19 vaccine. To note about this clone: What it recognizes is unknown.

Clones were read by immunoSEQ multiplex PCR, and TCRdb kept only the in-frame ones, dropping some. The data show tens of thousands of clones, around 88% seen once. The CDR3 extends over 16 amino acids. J gave up 7 bases and V 3 bases, and 8 bases lay outside the gene matches. Germline CDR1 reads MDHEN; CDR2 reads SYDVKM. Findings and limits, study-wide: White British donors predominated, females outnumbered males, and clonal diversity was possibly underestimated. Baseline seropositivity characterized only a handful of AZD1222 recipients.

This sequence was found in an adult in good health. The chain recombines TRBV28 with TRBJ1-6; 8 positions match TRBD1. The input for sequencing was peripheral blood, taken on day 0 of AZD1222 vaccination. The CDR3 DNA sequence: TGTGCCAGCAGTTTCGGACAGGGAACACCCAATTCACCCCTCCACTTT. Its protein is CASSFGQGTPNSPLHF.